A single sample gave rise to the 15 T cell receptor beta chains below, sequenced in a study of blood T cell repertoires in COVID-19. TCRdb's copy holds only in-frame clones and misses some; the assay was immunoSEQ multiplex PCR. Seen here are roughly 25,000 clones, about 72% observed once, and the top ten hold 40% to 55%. Material: peripheral blood. These receptors were collected from a woman aged 80 or older with acute or convalescent COVID-19.

The rearrangement links TRBV6-1 to TRBJ2-7; 12 nucleotides match TRBD1. Germline trimming cut 2 bases from V and 2 bases from J; bases unmatched to any gene: 13. The CDR3 loop spans 19 amino acids. CDR1 is MNHNS and CDR2 is SASEGT in the germline V gene. The CDR3 nucleotides are TGTGCCAGCAGTGAATCGGGGACAGGGGGCCAGCAATTCCCCTACGAGCAGTACTTC. Protein: CASSESGTGGQQFPYEQYF.

This clone was counted once. The chain couples TRBV5-1 to TRBJ2-1; possible D gene TRBD2, 6 bases. This CDR3 has 18 residues. V was trimmed by 1 base and J by 4 bases, leaving 21 bases between them. Germline loops: CDR1 SGHRS, CDR2 YFSETQ. DNA of the CDR3: TGCGCCAGCAGCTTGAGAGGCGGAGGGAATGCTCTTTACAATGAGCAGTTCTTC. Protein sequence: CASSLRGGGNALYNEQFF. The entire variable domain, with the rest obtained from reference TRBV5-1 and TRBJ2-1, is as follows: KAGVTQTPRYLIKTRGQQVTLSCSPISGHRSVSWYQQTPGQGLQFLFEYFSETQRNKGNFPGRFSGRQFSNSRSEMNVSTLELGDSALYLCASSLRGGGNALYNEQFFGPGTRLTVL.

The table lists this clone with a few counts. This chain uses TRBV5-6 with TRBJ2-1; no clear D. Germline values: CDR1 SGHDT, CDR2 YYEEEE. The CDR3 has 15 amino acids. Trimming left V 0 bases short and J 0 bases short, with 7 bases between. The chain's CDR3 is CASSLGSISYNEQFF. DNA for the CDR3: TGTGCCAGCAGCTTGGGTTCCATCTCCTACAATGAGCAGTTCTTC.

The rearrangement joins TRBV7-2 to TRBJ2-1, with D uncertain. Germline V gene data show CDR1 as SGHTA and CDR2 as FQGNSA. The CDR3 runs to 15 residues. The germline V and J ends were trimmed by 0 bases and 0 bases, with 6 bases remaining between them. The CDR3 bases are TGTGCCAGCAGCTTAGCATCAGTCTCCTACAATGAGCAGTTCTTC. Protein sequence: CASSLASVSYNEQFF.

This sequence joins TRBV6-6 and TRBJ1-5; possible D gene TRBD1, 6 bases. Germline-derived CDR1 and CDR2 are MNHNY and SVGAGI (reference sequence). V shed 6 bases and J shed 0 bases, with 12 bases lying between them. This CDR3 spans 15 amino acids. This CDR3 reads CASSPRGSSNQPQHF. The CDR3 region has the DNA TGTGCCAGCAGCCCAAGGGGGTCTAGCAATCAGCCCCAGCATTTT.

The V and J genes are TRBV5-6 and TRBJ1-5, with TRBD1 identical over 7 bases. CDR1 and CDR2 (germline): SGHDT, YYEEEE. This CDR3 has 15 residues. Trimming at V came to 4 bases and at J to 2 bases, leaving 6 bases not matched to a gene. The CDR3 sequence is CASSPQGDGNQPQHF. CDR3 in DNA: TGTGCCAGCAGCCCTCAGGGGGACGGCAATCAGCCCCAGCATTTT.

V gene TRBV19 combines with J gene TRBJ2-7; 8 positions agree with TRBD2. Germline trimming cut 6 bases from V and 0 bases from J; bases unmatched to any gene: 4. This CDR3 is 14 amino acids long. Germline V gene lookup returns CDR1 LNHDA and CDR2 SQIVND (reference sequence). The CDR3 region is CASRERGSSYEQYF. CDR3 coding DNA: TGTGCCAGTAGGGAGCGGGGGAGCTCCTACGAGCAGTACTTC.

The chain joins TRBV11-1 to TRBJ1-1, with D unresolved. The V gene lost 5 bases and the J gene lost 0 bases, with 13 bases spanning the gap. CDR3 length equals 15 residues. Per germline, CDR1 SGHAT and CDR2 FQDESV (reference sequence). The CDR3: CASSRGRALNTEAFF. The CDR3, as DNA: TGTGCCAGCAGCCGGGGAAGGGCTTTGAACACTGAAGCTTTCTTT. Drawing the rest from reference TRBV11-1 and TRBJ1-1, the complete variable domain is EAEVAQSPRYKITEKSQAVAFWCDPISGHATLYWYRQILGQGPELLVQFQDESVVDDSQLPKDRFSAERLKGVDSTLKIQPAELGDSAMYLCASSRGRALNTEAFFGQGTRLTVV.

The V call is TRBV5-1, the J call TRBJ1-1; D remains ambiguous. Trimming took off 4 bases at V and 6 bases at J, with 16 bases between the two ends. Germline values: CDR1 SGHRS, CDR2 YFSETQ. There are 14 residues in the CDR3. CDR3 bases: TGCGCCAGCAGCCCTGGACTACCCCCAGCTGAAGCTTTCTTT. It specifies CASSPGLPPAEAFF.

The chain is built from TRBV7-2 and TRBJ2-5; 9 positions agree with TRBD2. CDR1 and CDR2 (germline): SGHTA, FQGNSA. The J segment lost 2 bases and the V segment lost 5 bases, leaving 3 bases of the junction unmatched. This CDR3 is built from 14 residues. CDR3 nucleotides: TGTGCCAGCAGCCCGACTAGCGGACAAGAGACCCAGTACTTC. Protein sequence: CASSPTSGQETQYF. Supplemented by reference TRBV7-2 and TRBJ2-5, the full variable domain reads GAGVSQSPSNKVTEKGKDVELRCDPISGHTALYWYRQSLGQGLEFLIYFQGNSAPDKSGLPSDRFSAERTGGSVSTLTIQRTQQEDSAVYLCASSPTSGQETQYFGPGTRLLVL.

This chain joins TRBV30 and TRBJ1-4; D is undetermined. In germline, CDR1 is GTSNPN, CDR2 SVGIG (reference sequence). V gave up 7 bases and J gave up 0 bases, with 9 bases separating them. The CDR3 is 13 residues long. Here the CDR3 DNA reads TGTGCCTTGGGCGTTTCAACTAATGAAAAACTGTTTTTT. Its translation: CALGVSTNEKLFF.

The chain employs TRBV12-3 or TRBV12-4 and TRBJ1-3; possibly TRBD1 for D (5 bases). V was pared by 6 bases and J by 1 base, with 7 bases between. The CDR3 runs 13 residues. CDR3 DNA sequence: TGTGCCAGCAGAGACAGTTCTGGAAACACCATATATTTT. It translates to CASRDSSGNTIYF.

This chain joins TRBV7-8 and TRBJ1-4, with D perhaps TRBD1 (6 bases). This CDR3 comprises 14 residues. V was cut by 4 bases and J by 8 bases, with 14 bases left in between. The V gene's germline CDR1 is SGHVS and CDR2 FQNEAQ. Here the CDR3 reads CASSSQGLREKLFF. CDR3 nucleotide sequence: TGTGCCAGCAGCTCACAGGGTCTAAGGGAAAAACTGTTTTTT.

This rearrangement joins TRBV25-1 to TRBJ1-5; 8 nucleotides match TRBD1. Unmatched junction bases numbered 8, after V lost 3 bases and J lost 1 base. Germline CDR1 reads MGHDK; CDR2 reads SYGVNS. This CDR3 has 17 amino acids. CDR3 loop: CASSEGLRTGSNQPQHF. The CDR3 region has the DNA TGTGCCAGCAGTGAGGGCTTAAGGACAGGGAGCAATCAGCCCCAGCATTTT.

This rearrangement joins TRBV3-1 (or the pseudogene TRBV3-2) to TRBJ1-1, with D maybe TRBD1 (5 bases). The ends were cut back, 4 bases at V and 0 bases at J, with 12 bases in the middle. The CDR3 is 15 amino acids. Germline V gene lookup returns CDR1 LGHDT and CDR2 YNNKEL (reference sequence). CDR3 sequence reads: CASSPQGHLNTEAFF. The CDR3 region has the DNA TGTGCCAGCAGCCCCCAAGGACACTTGAACACTGAAGCTTTCTTT.